A selection of T cell receptor beta chains follows, all from one sample in a study of cytomegalovirus exposure and HLA in healthy donors. Sequencing was performed with immunoSEQ multiplex PCR; in TCRdb, only in-frame clones are kept and a portion is missing. The data hold about 130,000 clones, with approximately 80% observed a single time. Material for sequencing was PBMCs. These TCRs come from a man between 18 and 35 years old in good health and CMV-seronegative. The CDR3 runs from the conserved cysteine through the conserved F or W. The D gene is left open where the match is weak. Clone size, where shown, is once, few, many, or a class for clones that have expanded.

V gene: TRBV30; clone size: .; J gene: TRBJ1-2; D gene: .; CDR3 DNA: TGTGCCTGGAGCTTAATCAGGGTTTCTGGCGGCTACACCTTC; CDR3 protein: CAWSLIRVSGGYTF
V gene: TRBV7-2; clone size: .; J gene: TRBJ2-7; D gene: TRBD2; CDR3 DNA: TGTGCCAGCAGCTTAGCTAGCGGGGTCACCTACGAGCAGTACTTC; CDR3 protein: CASSLASGVTYEQYF
V gene: TRBV4-1; clone size: .; J gene: TRBJ2-1; D gene: TRBD2; CDR3 DNA: TGCGCCAGCAGCCAGAATCTACTAGCGGGGGGATACAATGAGCAGTTCTTC; CDR3 protein: CASSQNLLAGGYNEQFF
V gene: TRBV12-5; clone size: .; J gene: TRBJ1-6; D gene: TRBD1; CDR3 DNA: TGTGCTAGTGGTCCGGACAGGGTTACAGCCGTTGTCCAAAATTCACCCCTCCACTTT; CDR3 protein: CASGPDRVTAVVQNSPLHF
V gene: TRBV7-9; clone size: .; J gene: TRBJ1-1; D gene: TRBD1; CDR3 DNA: TGTGCCAGCAGCTTAGGGACAGGGCGCACGTCTCAGAACACTGAAGCTTTCTTT; CDR3 protein: CASSLGTGRTSQNTEAFF
V gene: TRBV2; clone size: .; J gene: TRBJ2-7; D gene: TRBD1; CDR3 DNA: TGTGCCAGCACCGAGGACAGGAACTACGAGCAGTACTTC; CDR3 protein: CASTEDRNYEQYF
V gene: TRBV5-1; clone size: .; J gene: TRBJ2-3; D gene: TRBD2; CDR3 DNA: TGCGCCAGCAGCAGAAAAATACGACTAGCCGACACAGATACGCAGTATTTT; CDR3 protein: CASSRKIRLADTDTQYF
V gene: TRBV6-5; clone size: few; J gene: TRBJ2-1; D gene: .; CDR3 DNA: TGTGCCAGCACTCTTCTCCGTTACGGCAATGAGCAGTTCTTC; CDR3 protein: CASTLLRYGNEQFF
V gene: TRBV25-1; clone size: once; J gene: TRBJ2-5; D gene: .; CDR3 DNA: TGTGCCAGCAGTGGTTGGGCAGGCCCCCAAGAGACCCAGTACTTC; CDR3 protein: CASSGWAGPQETQYF
V gene: TRBV7-8; clone size: .; J gene: TRBJ2-2; D gene: TRBD2; CDR3 DNA: TGTGCCAGCAGCTTAGCGCGACTAGCGGAGAGTTTGACCGGGGAGCTGTTTTTT; CDR3 protein: CASSLARLAESLTGELFF
V gene: TRBV9; clone size: .; J gene: TRBJ2-7; D gene: .; CDR3 DNA: TGTGCCAGCAGCGTCCCCGGGTTCCCCTACGAGCAGTACTTC; CDR3 protein: CASSVPGFPYEQYF
V gene: TRBV10-3; clone size: .; J gene: TRBJ2-1; D gene: .; CDR3 DNA: TGTGCCATCAGTGAGTCGCGGGGTGGGATTAGCTTCAATGAGCAGTTCTTC; CDR3 protein: CAISESRGGISFNEQFF
V gene: TRBV7-9; clone size: .; J gene: TRBJ1-1; D gene: .; CDR3 DNA: TGTGCCAGCAGCGAGGAACACACTGAAGCTTTCTTT; CDR3 protein: CASSEEHTEAFF
V gene: TRBV7-8; clone size: .; J gene: TRBJ2-7; D gene: TRBD1; CDR3 DNA: TGTGCCAGCAGCTTCCCCAACAGGGGACCGAGCGAGCAGTACTTC; CDR3 protein: CASSFPNRGPSEQYF
V gene: TRBV10-3; clone size: .; J gene: TRBJ2-7; D gene: .; CDR3 DNA: TGTGCCATCCGGGAACAGAGCTCCTACGAGCAGTACTTC; CDR3 protein: CAIREQSSYEQYF
V gene: TRBV4-3; clone size: .; J gene: TRBJ1-1; D gene: TRBD1; CDR3 DNA: TGCGCCAGCAGCCACGGACAGGGGTACACTGAAGCTTTCTTT; CDR3 protein: CASSHGQGYTEAFF
V gene: TRBV5-4; clone size: .; J gene: TRBJ2-3; D gene: TRBD2; CDR3 DNA: TGTGCCACCTCGTCGACTAGCGGAGCAGATACGCAGTATTTT; CDR3 protein: CATSSTSGADTQYF